This T cell receptor beta chain appears in the sequencing data of a study of shared clonotypes between healthy human individuals. Several immunoSEQ 96-well plates shared each subset's DNA, each plate a replicate. Sequenced by immunoSEQ multiplex PCR; TCRdb stores in-frame clones only, minus some. The sample contains more than 2 million clones, approximately 94% of which appear only once. For this clone: Its antigen is unidentified.

CD45RO-negative, CCR7-selected cells formed the naive CD8 fraction, which excluded terminally differentiated effector memory CD45RA+ cells. Trimming took 5 bases from V and 3 from J; bases not matched to a gene: 6. CDR3 size: 15 residues. The germline V gene encodes CDR1 SGHTA and CDR2 FQGNSA. General observations from the study: For naive CD4 cells, around 5% of clonotypes were shared across several donors. Among non-shared clonotypes, generation probabilities were lower than among those shared by all four donors. Despite large depth, rarefaction showed incomplete sorted-subset sequencing.

This chain uses TRBV7-2 with TRBJ2-1, with 8 positions matching TRBD1. This clonotype was sampled from a man aged 18 to 30 in good health. Sequencing was done on a sample of naive CD8+ T cells sorted from blood. CDR3 loop: CASSRGQGHYNEQFF. The CDR3 DNA is TGTGCCAGCAGCCGAGGACAGGGACACTACAATGAGCAGTTCTTC.